The rows below give T cell receptor beta chains drawn from one sample of a study of type 1 regulatory T cells. No antigen is known for these receptors. Via MiXCR, TCRdb re-called the reads, giving one row per CDR3 protein. Seen here are about 68,000 distinct CDR3 sequences, roughly three fifths observed once, and the top ten hold 7.6%. Input material: cultured T cells, either the whole culture or a sorted T cell fraction (not recorded which). Receptors originate from a human donor in good health. Each CDR3 is given with its conserved first and last residue. D genes are given only for firm matches. Clone size is given for some rows only: seen once, a few or many times, or a class if the clone is expanded.

size,V,D,J,DNA,CDR3
.,TRBV5-5,TRBD1,TRBJ2-3,TGTGCCAGCAGCATGGACAGGGCCATGGGAAGCCCAGATACGCAGTATTTT,CASSMDRAMGSPDTQYF
few,TRBV29-1,.,TRBJ2-1,TGCAGCGTTGCACAGGGGCGGGGTGAGCAGTTCTTC,CSVAQGRGEQFF
few,TRBV7-8,TRBD2,TRBJ2-7,TGTGCCAGCAGCCCGCGGACTAGCGGGGGATCCTACGAGCAGTACTTC,CASSPRTSGGSYEQYF
.,TRBV20-1,TRBD2,TRBJ2-5,TGCAGTGCTGCCCACCAACTAGCGGGAGACGAGACCCAGTACTTC,CSAAHQLAGDETQYF
many,TRBV10-3,.,TRBJ2-2,TGTGCCGCCCAGGGTTCCGGGGAGCTGTTTTTT,CAAQGSGELFF
.,TRBV6-1,.,TRBJ1-2,TGTGCCAGCAGTGAAAGTGTAGGGCGCTATGGCTACACCTTC,CASSESVGRYGYTF
.,TRBV27,TRBD2,TRBJ2-3,TGTGCCAGCAGACCTAGCGGGAGCACAGATACGCAGTATTTT,CASRPSGSTDTQYF
.,TRBV12-3/TRBV12-4,.,TRBJ2-6,TGTGCCAGCAGCCCTAACGCGGGTTCCGGGGCCAACGTCCTGACTTTC,CASSPNAGSGANVLTF
.,TRBV3-1,.,TRBJ2-3,TGTGCCAGCAGCCAAGGAAAGGATACGCAGTATTTT,CASSQGKDTQYF
.,TRBV6-5,.,TRBJ2-3,TGTGCCAGCAGAAAAACCGGGACAGATACGCAGTATTTT,CASRKTGTDTQYF
.,TRBV30,TRBD2,TRBJ2-1,TGTGCCTGGAGCGGACTAGCGGGTTACAATGAGCAGTTCTTC,CAWSGLAGYNEQFF
.,TRBV29-1,.,TRBJ2-2,TGCAGCGTTGAGGGTCCAGGGAACACCGGGGAGCTGTTTTTT,CSVEGPGNTGELFF
few,TRBV4-1,.,TRBJ1-5,TGCGCCAGCAGCCAAGAATCCATTTTAAATCAGCCCCAGCATTTT,CASSQESILNQPQHF
.,TRBV5-1,.,TRBJ2-3,TGCGCCAGCAGCGTCGGTAAGAGTGGGACGCAGTATTTT,CASSVGKSGTQYF
.,TRBV4-2,.,TRBJ2-5,TGTGCCAGCAGCCAAGCAACCCAACAAGAGACCCAGTACTTC,CASSQATQQETQYF
.,TRBV20-1,TRBD1,TRBJ1-5,TGCAGTGCGCAGACAGGGGACAATCAGCCCCAGCATTTT,CSAQTGDNQPQHF